Listed below are T cell receptor beta chains from one sample, sequenced in a study of post-analysis software for immune sequencing data. TCRdb analysed the PCR reads with MiXCR anew, one entry per CDR3 protein. Of roughly 540,000 distinct CDR3 sequences in the sample, around 34% were seen once. Sequencing used blood. The receptor set was obtained from a girl aged 2-17 years with multiple sclerosis. Each CDR3 is given with its conserved first and last residue. The D gene is left open where the match is weak. Some rows have no size entry. The others give once, few or many, or a class for an expanded clone.

clone size: .; J gene: TRBJ1-1; D gene: TRBD1; V gene: TRBV14; CDR3 DNA: TGTGCCAGCAGCCATTACCTCGGACAGGGCTCTGAAGCTTTCTTT; CDR3 protein: CASSHYLGQGSEAFF
clone size: few; J gene: TRBJ1-1; D gene: .; V gene: TRBV4-1; CDR3 DNA: TGCGCCAGCAGCCAAGGGCTGGGACCCGAAGCTTTCTTT; CDR3 protein: CASSQGLGPEAFF
clone size: few; J gene: TRBJ1-3; D gene: TRBD1; V gene: TRBV7-9; CDR3 DNA: TGTGCCAGCAGCTCCGGACAGGACCCTAGTGGCATTACTGGAAACACCATATATTTT; CDR3 protein: CASSSGQDPSGITGNTIYF
clone size: .; J gene: TRBJ1-1; D gene: .; V gene: TRBV7-2; CDR3 DNA: TGTGCCAGCGCTTTGAGAATCAGGGGAGAGGCTTTCTTT; CDR3 protein: CASALRIRGEAFF
clone size: .; J gene: TRBJ1-5; D gene: .; V gene: TRBV7-9; CDR3 DNA: TGTGCCAGCAGCTTCCAAAATCAGCCCCAGCATTTT; CDR3 protein: CASSFQNQPQHF
clone size: .; J gene: TRBJ2-1; D gene: TRBD2; V gene: TRBV7-3; CDR3 DNA: TGTGCCAGCAGCTCCGTCCCAGCGGGGCATGAGCAGTTCTTC; CDR3 protein: CASSSVPAGHEQFF
clone size: .; J gene: TRBJ2-5; D gene: .; V gene: TRBV7-9; CDR3 DNA: TGTGCCAGCAGCTTAGGTCTAGCCCCCGACCAAGAGACCCAGTACTTC; CDR3 protein: CASSLGLAPDQETQYF
clone size: .; J gene: TRBJ2-5; D gene: TRBD1; V gene: TRBV7-9; CDR3 DNA: TGTGCCAGCAGCTACAGGGGGCGTGGGTACGAGACCCAGTACTTC; CDR3 protein: CASSYRGRGYETQYF
clone size: .; J gene: TRBJ2-5; D gene: .; V gene: TRBV10-3; CDR3 DNA: TGTGCCATCAGTGAGTCGTCCCCAGGCCGAGAGACCCAGTACTTC; CDR3 protein: CAISESSPGRETQYF
clone size: once; J gene: TRBJ1-5; D gene: .; V gene: TRBV11-2; CDR3 DNA: TGTGCCAGCAGCTTAGGGTTTGGGGCAGGTCAGCCCCAGCATTTT; CDR3 protein: CASSLGFGAGQPQHF
clone size: few; J gene: TRBJ1-4; D gene: .; V gene: TRBV11-2; CDR3 DNA: TGTGCCAGCAGCTTATCGAGGGACTCCGGAAAACTGTTTTTT; CDR3 protein: CASSLSRDSGKLFF
clone size: .; J gene: TRBJ2-7; D gene: .; V gene: TRBV20-1; CDR3 DNA: TGCAGTGCTCGGACCGGGCTTTCCCTAAGCTACGAGCAGTACTTC; CDR3 protein: CSARTGLSLSYEQYF
clone size: .; J gene: TRBJ1-1; D gene: .; V gene: TRBV9; CDR3 DNA: TGTGCCAGCAGCGTAGTCACGGGGTCTGAAGCTTTCTTT; CDR3 protein: CASSVVTGSEAFF
clone size: .; J gene: TRBJ1-5; D gene: .; V gene: TRBV12-3/TRBV12-4; CDR3 DNA: TGTGCCAGCAGTTTTCTAGGGGTCGACAATCAGCCCCAGCATTTT; CDR3 protein: CASSFLGVDNQPQHF
clone size: .; J gene: TRBJ2-7; D gene: TRBD1; V gene: TRBV18; CDR3 DNA: TGTGCCAGCTCACCACTTGGGAAAACCGGGACAGGGGGCCCCTACGAGCAGTACTTC; CDR3 protein: CASSPLGKTGTGGPYEQYF
clone size: .; J gene: TRBJ2-1; D gene: .; V gene: TRBV20-1; CDR3 DNA: TGCAGTGCCGATTACAATGAGCAGTTCTTC; CDR3 protein: CSADYNEQFF
clone size: few; J gene: TRBJ1-2; D gene: .; V gene: TRBV6-5; CDR3 DNA: TGTGCCAGCAGTTTCCAGGGGAGCTACACCTTC; CDR3 protein: CASSFQGSYTF
clone size: few; J gene: TRBJ2-5; D gene: .; V gene: TRBV19; CDR3 DNA: TGTGCCAGTAGTATTTCGAGGGAAGAGACCCAGTACTTC; CDR3 protein: CASSISREETQYF
clone size: few; J gene: TRBJ1-2; D gene: .; V gene: TRBV6-2/TRBV6-3; CDR3 DNA: TGTGCCAGCAGTTCACACGGGGCTGGCTACACCTTC; CDR3 protein: CASSSHGAGYTF
clone size: .; J gene: TRBJ2-5; D gene: .; V gene: TRBV12-3/TRBV12-4; CDR3 DNA: TGTGCCAGCACAGGGGTCTACCAAGAGACCCAGTACTTC; CDR3 protein: CASTGVYQETQYF
clone size: .; J gene: TRBJ2-2; D gene: TRBD1; V gene: TRBV6-5; CDR3 DNA: TGTGCCAGCAGTTTCTCCTCCGGACAGGGTGACACCGGGGAGCTGTTTTTT; CDR3 protein: CASSFSSGQGDTGELFF
clone size: .; J gene: TRBJ2-5; D gene: .; V gene: TRBV5-4; CDR3 DNA: TGTGCCAGCAGCTTGGGGAGCGACCAAGAGACCCAGTACTTC; CDR3 protein: CASSLGSDQETQYF
clone size: .; J gene: TRBJ1-1; D gene: .; V gene: TRBV5-1; CDR3 DNA: TGCGCCAGCAGCTGGGCCTTCGTGAACACTGAAGCTTTCTTT; CDR3 protein: CASSWAFVNTEAFF
clone size: few; J gene: TRBJ1-2; D gene: TRBD1; V gene: TRBV5-5; CDR3 DNA: TGTGCCAGCAGCTTTGACAGGGGCCATGGCTACACCTTC; CDR3 protein: CASSFDRGHGYTF
clone size: .; J gene: TRBJ2-1; D gene: .; V gene: TRBV5-1; CDR3 DNA: TGCGCCAGCACCCAGGGCCGGGAGTCAAGCTCCTACAATGAGCAGTTCTTC; CDR3 protein: CASTQGRESSSYNEQFF
clone size: .; J gene: TRBJ2-3; D gene: .; V gene: TRBV6-6; CDR3 DNA: TGTGCCAGCAGCCCTTGGCGGGGAAGTATCGATACGCAGTATTTT; CDR3 protein: CASSPWRGSIDTQYF
clone size: .; J gene: TRBJ1-2; D gene: .; V gene: TRBV19; CDR3 DNA: TGTGCCAGTAGTACTCGAGAGGGTGATGGCTACACCTTC; CDR3 protein: CASSTREGDGYTF
clone size: .; J gene: TRBJ2-3; D gene: TRBD2; V gene: TRBV7-9; CDR3 DNA: TGTGCCAGCAGCGCCTATAGCGGGGGGCCCGCAACCGATACGCAGTATTTT; CDR3 protein: CASSAYSGGPATDTQYF
clone size: .; J gene: TRBJ2-3; D gene: .; V gene: TRBV20-1; CDR3 DNA: TGCAGTGCTACAACGGCAGGGGTGGAGGGAACAGATACGCAGTATTTT; CDR3 protein: CSATTAGVEGTDTQYF
clone size: many; J gene: TRBJ2-5; D gene: .; V gene: TRBV11-2; CDR3 DNA: TGTGCCAGCAGCTTATCCCTGCAGGGTGGAGAGACCCAGTACTTC; CDR3 protein: CASSLSLQGGETQYF
clone size: once; J gene: TRBJ1-4; D gene: .; V gene: TRBV2; CDR3 DNA: TGTGCCAGCCGGGCCCCAACCTTTAATGAAAAACTGTTTTTT; CDR3 protein: CASRAPTFNEKLFF
clone size: few; J gene: TRBJ2-5; D gene: .; V gene: TRBV20-1; CDR3 DNA: TGCAGTGCCAGGACCGCGTACCAAGAGACCCAGTACTTC; CDR3 protein: CSARTAYQETQYF
clone size: once; J gene: TRBJ1-1; D gene: TRBD1; V gene: TRBV2; CDR3 DNA: TGTGCCAGCAGTCCCGACAGGGGGCAAACTGAAGCTTTCTTT; CDR3 protein: CASSPDRGQTEAFF
clone size: .; J gene: TRBJ1-1; D gene: TRBD1; V gene: TRBV5-1; CDR3 DNA: TGCGCCAGCAGCTCGGGACAGAGAACCGATGAAGCTTTCTTT; CDR3 protein: CASSSGQRTDEAFF
clone size: .; J gene: TRBJ2-7; D gene: .; V gene: TRBV11-2; CDR3 DNA: TGTGCCAGCAGCCCTGACACTTACTACGAGCAGTACTTC; CDR3 protein: CASSPDTYYEQYF
clone size: .; J gene: TRBJ2-5; D gene: .; V gene: TRBV6-1; CDR3 DNA: TGTGCCAGCAGTGAATTAGCGTGGGCAGTACGCCAAGAGACCCAGTACTTC; CDR3 protein: CASSELAWAVRQETQYF
clone size: few; J gene: TRBJ2-1; D gene: .; V gene: TRBV5-1; CDR3 DNA: TGCGCCAGCAGCCACAGACAGGTCTCCTACAATGAGCAGTTCTTC; CDR3 protein: CASSHRQVSYNEQFF
clone size: .; J gene: TRBJ2-3; D gene: .; V gene: TRBV6-5; CDR3 DNA: TGTGCCAGCAGTTCACAGGGAGGAAGGCACACAGATGCGCAGTATTTT; CDR3 protein: CASSSQGGRHTDAQYF
clone size: few; J gene: TRBJ1-2; D gene: TRBD1; V gene: TRBV29-1; CDR3 DNA: TGCAGCGTTGACCACAGGGGAGGCGGCTATGGCTACACCTTC; CDR3 protein: CSVDHRGGGYGYTF
clone size: .; J gene: TRBJ2-4; D gene: .; V gene: TRBV27; CDR3 DNA: TGTGCCAGCAATCCCATCCGGAGTTCAATTCTAGCCAAAAACATTCAGTACTTC; CDR3 protein: CASNPIRSSILAKNIQYF
clone size: .; J gene: TRBJ2-7; D gene: .; V gene: TRBV2; CDR3 DNA: TGTGCCAGCAGTGAAGGGGGCAATGAGCAGTACTTC; CDR3 protein: CASSEGGNEQYF
clone size: many; J gene: TRBJ2-5; D gene: TRBD1; V gene: TRBV7-2; CDR3 DNA: TGTGCCAGCAGCCCCGACAGGGTAGGAGAGACCCAGTACTTC; CDR3 protein: CASSPDRVGETQYF
clone size: few; J gene: TRBJ2-7; D gene: TRBD1; V gene: TRBV13; CDR3 DNA: TGTGCCAGCAGCGGACAGGTCGACTACGAGCAGTACTTC; CDR3 protein: CASSGQVDYEQYF
clone size: few; J gene: TRBJ2-7; D gene: .; V gene: TRBV27; CDR3 DNA: TGTGCCAGCAGTCCCCACGCCAACGAGCAGTACTTC; CDR3 protein: CASSPHANEQYF
clone size: few; J gene: TRBJ2-1; D gene: .; V gene: TRBV5-1; CDR3 DNA: TGCGCCAGCAGCTCGGAGGGGACAGTACGACATGAGCAGTTCTTC; CDR3 protein: CASSSEGTVRHEQFF
clone size: .; J gene: TRBJ1-1; D gene: .; V gene: TRBV7-9; CDR3 DNA: TGTGCCAGCAGCTTTCAGGACACGGGTGAAGAAGCTTTCTTT; CDR3 protein: CASSFQDTGEEAFF
clone size: .; J gene: TRBJ2-5; D gene: TRBD2; V gene: TRBV5-4; CDR3 DNA: TGTGCCAGCAGCTCGCGGCGGGGGTACCAAGAGACCCAGTACTTC; CDR3 protein: CASSSRRGYQETQYF
clone size: .; J gene: TRBJ2-6; D gene: TRBD2; V gene: TRBV2; CDR3 DNA: TGTGCCAGCAGTGAACAGGGACTAGCGGGTACCGGCTCTGGGGCCAACGTCCTGACTTTC; CDR3 protein: CASSEQGLAGTGSGANVLTF
clone size: .; J gene: TRBJ1-1; D gene: .; V gene: TRBV29-1; CDR3 DNA: TGCAGCGTTGCAACGACAGGAACGTTAAACACTGAAGCTTTCTTT; CDR3 protein: CSVATTGTLNTEAFF
clone size: .; J gene: TRBJ2-5; D gene: .; V gene: TRBV6-6; CDR3 DNA: TGTGCCAGCAGTCCACAGGGCCGGCGGGAGACCCAGTACTTC; CDR3 protein: CASSPQGRRETQYF
clone size: .; J gene: TRBJ1-1; D gene: .; V gene: TRBV7-2; CDR3 DNA: TGTGCCAGCAGCTTTCTACGGGATATTGAAGCTTTCTTT; CDR3 protein: CASSFLRDIEAFF
clone size: many; J gene: TRBJ1-2; D gene: .; V gene: TRBV29-1; CDR3 DNA: TGCAGCGTCTTACAGGGAGCTAACTATGGCTACACCTTC; CDR3 protein: CSVLQGANYGYTF
clone size: .; J gene: TRBJ2-5; D gene: .; V gene: TRBV7-6; CDR3 DNA: TGTGCCAGCAGTGTCGGACTGATGGAGACCCAGTACTTC; CDR3 protein: CASSVGLMETQYF